The next 22 T cell receptor beta chains were all read from a single sample in a study of metastatic and nonmetastatic thyroid tumors. Ahead of thyroid surgery, no patient had received treatment of any kind. MiXCR was used by TCRdb to re-call the PCR reads. The sample consists of 20,000 to 30,000 clones, 22% of them appearing once. Sample: blood. The receptors come from a female donor with papillary thyroid cancer or a benign thyroid nodule (not recorded which). Some clones in this sample may be carry-over from other donors' samples.

This clone showed up many times. V is TRBV7-8 and J is TRBJ2-7, with 7 bases matching TRBD1. After removal of 3 bases from V and 2 bases from J, the junction contained 7 bases not matched to a gene. Germline V gives CDR1 SGHVS, CDR2 FQNEAQ. The CDR3 runs 15 residues. The CDR3 coding sequence is TGTGCCAGCAGCTTCATGACAGGGACCACCTACGAGCAGTACTTC. The encoded protein is CASSFMTGTTYEQYF.

This clone was seen repeatedly, ten times or more. The chain has TRBV18 and TRBJ1-6; D unclear. The germline V gene has CDR1 KGHSH and CDR2 LQKENI. With 6 bases removed from V and 8 bases from J, the gap between germline ends came to 11 bases. The CDR3 has 13 amino acids. CDR3 sequence (DNA): TGTGCCAGCTCGCAGGAGGCCCATTCACCCCTCCACTTT. It encodes CASSQEAHSPLHF.

The chain uses TRBV20-1 and TRBJ2-5, with D possibly called TRBD1 or TRBD2 (5 bases each). With 2 bases removed from V and 5 bases from J, the gap between germline ends came to 15 bases. This CDR3 contains 14 residues. The germline gives CDR1 DFQATT, CDR2 SNEGSKA (reference sequence). The CDR3 DNA follows: TGCAGTGCTAGACGATGGGGCTCGGGGGAGACCCAGTACTTC. This encodes CSARRWGSGETQYF.

By sample share, this clone is medium-sized. This rearrangement joins TRBV6-1 to TRBJ1-3, with unresolved D. Between the trimmed V and J ends, which lost 5 bases and 0 bases, there was a span of 5 bases. CDR3 length equals 13 residues. Germline values: CDR1 MNHNS, CDR2 SASEGT. The CDR3 coding sequence is TGTGCCAGCAGTATCCCCTCTGGAAACACCATATATTTT. This codes for CASSIPSGNTIYF.

This clone was seen at least ten times. The genes are TRBV9 and TRBJ2-2; 11 bases map to TRBD2. With V trimmed by 4 bases and J by 7 bases, 9 bases remained unmatched. CDR3 size: 16 residues. Germline values: CDR1 SGDLS, CDR2 YYNGEE. The CDR3 coding sequence is TGTGCCAGCAGCTTTGGACTAGCGGGTGTCGGCGGGGAGCTGTTTTTT. It is translated as CASSFGLAGVGGELFF.

This clone was counted a few times. The chain employs TRBV6-1 and TRBJ1-5; TRBD1 agrees at 11 bases. CDR3 size: 15 residues. Germline V gene data show CDR1 as MNHNS and CDR2 as SASEGT. The trim removed 5 bases at V and 5 bases at J, leaving 5 bases unmatched. The CDR3 sequence is CASSPGQGADQPQHF. In DNA, the CDR3 is TGTGCCAGCAGTCCCGGACAGGGGGCGGATCAGCCCCAGCATTTT.

V and J are TRBV9 and TRBJ2-3; no clear D gene. This CDR3 comprises 15 residues. V lost 1 base to trimming and J lost 3 bases, with 12 bases between them. Germline values: CDR1 SGDLS, CDR2 YYNGEE. CDR3 sequence: CASSVIVRSTDTQYF. The CDR3 DNA reads as TGTGCCAGCAGCGTAATAGTCAGGTCTACAGATACGCAGTATTTT.

As for this clone: The CDR3 ends on some other residue instead of the conserved phenylalanine or tryptophan, so this is likely a read error. The chain has TRBV20-1 and TRBJ1-2; no clear D gene. The V gene lost 3 bases and the J gene lost 8 bases, with 19 bases spanning the gap. Per the germline V gene, CDR1 is DFQATT and CDR2 is SNEGSKA (reference sequence). The CDR3 is 14 residues long. The CDR3 bases are TGCAGTGCTAGCGGTCATCTGTCGGCCTGGGGCTACACCCTC. It is translated as CSASGHLSAWGYTL.

There are many counts of this clone. The J gene is TRBJ1-2, the V gene TRBV10-3; TRBD1 agrees at 11 bases. V lost 6 bases to trimming and J lost 4 bases; unmatched junction nucleotides: 4. CDR3 length: 14 amino acids. Germline values: CDR1 ENHRY, CDR2 SYGVKD. CDR3 sequence (DNA): TGTGCCATCAGAGAGGGGACAGGGGGCTATGGCTACACCTTC. It encodes CAIREGTGGYGYTF.

The chain links TRBV27 to TRBJ2-4, with 11 positions matching TRBD1. Per germline, CDR1 MNHEY and CDR2 SMNVEV (reference sequence). CDR3 length: 16 amino acids. V gave up 5 bases and J gave up 5 bases; unmatched junction bases: 8. The CDR3 protein is CASSPRTGGFENIQYF. CDR3 bases: TGTGCCAGCAGTCCCCGGACAGGGGGCTTTGAAAACATTCAGTACTTC.

This clone was picked up one time. The germline gene is not matched at one end of the junction; a read error may be the cause. The chain carries TRBV4-3 and TRBJ1-5; no definite D call. Germline loops: CDR1 LGHNA, CDR2 YSLEER. The CDR3 spans 15 residues. The CDR3 bases are TGCGCCAGCAGCCAAGATTCGGGCGGCAATGAGCCCCAGCATTTT. It is translated as CASSQDSGGNEPQHF.

V gene TRBV19 combines with J gene TRBJ1-5; no firm D call. Germline V CDR1 and CDR2: LNHDA, SQIVND (reference sequence). The CDR3 consists of 13 residues. V was trimmed by 6 bases and J by 7 bases, leaving 13 bases between them. The DNA of the CDR3 is TGTGCCAGTAGGATTGTCCGGAAACAGCCCCAGCATTTT. Translation: CASRIVRKQPQHF.

This clone occurred many times. The chain employs TRBV28 and TRBJ1-1, with 8 bases fitting TRBD1. The CDR3 has 12 amino acids. CDR1 and CDR2 from the germline V gene are MDHEN and SYDVKM. V was pared by 8 bases and J by 4 bases, with 3 bases of the junction left unmatched. CDR3 protein: CASEDRVTEAFF. The CDR3 DNA reads TGTGCCAGCGAGGACAGGGTCACTGAAGCTTTCTTT.

This clone was seen only a few times. The chain is built from TRBV6-6 and TRBJ2-1; possible D gene TRBD2, 6 bases. The CDR3 is 17 amino acids. From germline, CDR1 is MNHNY and CDR2 SVGAGI (reference sequence). V shed 5 bases and J shed 4 bases, with 21 bases lying between them. CDR3 DNA sequence: TGTGCCAGCAGTCGAGGAACTAGCACACTATTATACAATGAGCAGTTCTTC. Protein product: CASSRGTSTLLYNEQFF.

This clone was picked up many times. The rearrangement uses TRBV12-3 or TRBV12-4 and TRBJ2-1; tentatively, D is TRBD2 (5 bases). The CDR3 has 14 residues. The V end was cut by 6 bases, the J end by 7 bases, with 16 bases between. The CDR3 loop is CASSSSDLRNEQFF. As DNA, the CDR3 is TGTGCCAGCAGCTCATCGGACTTACGGAATGAGCAGTTCTTC.

This chain connects TRBV24-1 to TRBJ2-5; D may correspond to TRBD1 or TRBD2 (5 bases each). The CDR3 is made up of 15 amino acids. Germline assignment: CDR1 KGHDR and CDR2 SFDVKD. The germline V and J ends were trimmed by 3 bases and 5 bases, with 15 bases remaining between them. In DNA form, the CDR3 reads TGTGCCACCAGTGATATCGCCGGGGCTACGGAGACCCAGTACTTC. The encoded protein is CATSDIAGATETQYF.

Only a few counts were recorded for this clone. V usage is TRBV6-2 or TRBV6-3 and J usage is TRBJ1-2, with a tentative D call TRBD1 (6 bases). Germline V gene data show CDR1 as MNHEY and CDR2 as SVGEGT. CDR3 length: 16 amino acids. Trimming took 8 bases from V and 4 from J, leaving 23 bases between them. As DNA, the CDR3 is TGTGCCAGCCGGTCCTGGGGGCCAAAGAATATCTATGGCTACACCTTC. Amino acids: CASRSWGPKNIYGYTF.

Many counts were recorded for this clone. The chain carries TRBV6-2 or TRBV6-3 and TRBJ2-5, with 13 positions matching TRBD2. The CDR3 spans 14 residues. V shed 4 bases and J 4 bases; nucleotides not matched to a gene: 0. Per the germline V gene, CDR1 is MNHEY and CDR2 is SVGEGT. CDR3 region: CASSWTSGGETQYF. CDR3 bases: TGTGCCAGCAGTTGGACTAGCGGGGGAGAGACCCAGTACTTC.

With respect to this clone: Mismatch with germline at one junction end may stem from a read error. J is TRBJ1-2 and V is TRBV12-3 or TRBV12-4; the D gene is possibly TRBD1 (6 bases). CDR3 length: 13 residues. Written as DNA, the CDR3 is TGTGCCAACAGTCCCCGACAGGTCGATGGCTACACCTTC. It yields the protein CANSPRQVDGYTF.

This clone showed up just once. The chain employs TRBV20-1 and TRBJ1-1; 7 bases align to TRBD1. Germline CDR1 and CDR2: DFQATT and SNEGSKA (reference sequence). The CDR3 has 14 amino acids. V was clipped by 6 bases and J by 5 bases; unmatched bases: 12. The CDR3 protein is CSAKLPTGRTEAFF. As DNA, the CDR3 is TGCAGTGCCAAACTACCGACAGGGAGGACTGAAGCTTTCTTT.

The chain couples TRBV20-1 to TRBJ1-1; D not resolved. Germline assignment: CDR1 DFQATT and CDR2 SNEGSKA (reference sequence). V was cut by 3 bases and J by 5 bases, with 10 bases left in between. This CDR3 contains 12 residues. CDR3 residues: CSASRGYTEAFF. The CDR3 DNA is TGCAGTGCTAGTCGAGGGTATACTGAAGCTTTCTTT.

This clone was observed many times. V and J are TRBV3-1 and TRBJ1-6; the D is unclear. Germline V gives CDR1 LGHDT, CDR2 YNNKEL (reference sequence). The CDR3 is 13 residues long. V was cut by 2 bases and J by 7 bases, with 6 bases left in between. As DNA, the CDR3 is TGTGCCAGCAGCCAATCCATGAATTCACCCCTCCACTTT. Translation gives CASSQSMNSPLHF.